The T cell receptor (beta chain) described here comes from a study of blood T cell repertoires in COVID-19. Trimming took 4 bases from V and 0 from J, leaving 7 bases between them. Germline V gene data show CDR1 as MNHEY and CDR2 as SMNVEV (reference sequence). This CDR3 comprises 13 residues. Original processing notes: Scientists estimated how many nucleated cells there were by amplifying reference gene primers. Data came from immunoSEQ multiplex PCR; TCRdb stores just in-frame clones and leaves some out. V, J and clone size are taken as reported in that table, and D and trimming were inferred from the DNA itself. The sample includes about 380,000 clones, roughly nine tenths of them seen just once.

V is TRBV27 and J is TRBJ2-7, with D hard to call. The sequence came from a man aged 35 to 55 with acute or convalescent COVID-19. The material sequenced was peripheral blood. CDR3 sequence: CASSSSSSYEQYF. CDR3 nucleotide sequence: TGTGCCAGCAGTTCCTCGAGCTCCTACGAGCAGTACTTC.